What follows are 19 T cell receptor beta chains derived from one specimen sequenced in a study of Ad26.COV2.S vaccination and SARS-CoV-2 variants. Indicated treatment: about 20 received Ad26.COV2.S at low or high dose, single or two shots; five or six received placebo; per-sample allocation not given. After the first vaccine or placebo injection, samples were drawn on day 63. TCRdb's copy holds only in-frame clones and misses some; the assay was immunoSEQ multiplex PCR. The repertoire has hundreds of thousands of clones, 80% to 90% of them found once; the top ten carry about 3.1%. This specimen was peripheral blood, taken in a trial of Ad26.COV2.S vaccine versus placebo. All receptors derive from a person aged 18-60 years who received the Ad26.COV2.S COVID-19 vaccine or a placebo.

This clone was seen only a few times. The chain links TRBV19 to TRBJ1-6; D is ambiguous. V lost 4 bases and J 11 bases, leaving 12 bases between the germline ends. Per the germline V gene, CDR1 is LNHDA and CDR2 is SQIVND (reference sequence). The CDR3 has 13 residues. The CDR3 nucleotides are TGTGCCAGTAGTACCACTCGGGTGACACCCCTCCACTTT. As protein: CASSTTRVTPLHF.

The chain uses TRBV5-1 and TRBJ2-1; 11 bases align to TRBD2. The CDR3 is 15 residues long. CDR1 and CDR2 (germline): SGHRS, YFSETQ. J lost 3 bases, V lost 3 bases, and 2 bases had no gene match. The CDR3 nucleotides read TGCGCCAGCAGCTGGGGGACTAGCGGCTACAATGAGCAGTTCTTC. It yields the protein CASSWGTSGYNEQFF.

The chain combines TRBV4-1 with TRBJ2-7, with 8 bases matching TRBD2. CDR1 and CDR2 (germline): MGHRA, YSYEKL. This CDR3 comprises 16 residues. V lost 4 bases and J lost 0; bases outside the gene matches: 8. CDR3 in DNA: TGCGCCAGCAGCCGCTTTTCGAGCGGGAGCTCCTACGAGCAGTACTTC. This sequence encodes CASSRFSSGSSYEQYF.

The V call is TRBV4-1, the J call TRBJ2-2; TRBD2 agrees at 10 bases. J gave up 4 bases and V 4 bases, and 6 bases lay outside the gene matches. This CDR3 comprises 16 residues. Per the germline V gene, CDR1 is MGHRA and CDR2 is YSYEKL. This CDR3 is CASSPIGLAATGELFF. The CDR3 coding sequence is TGCGCCAGCAGCCCGATCGGACTAGCGGCCACCGGGGAGCTGTTTTTT.

This chain links TRBV5-5 with TRBJ1-1; D call uncertain. Per germline, CDR1 SGHKS and CDR2 YYEKEE (reference sequence). The CDR3 is made up of 15 amino acids. V lost 1 base to trimming and J lost 0 bases, with 10 bases between them. CDR3 in amino acids: CASSLIGNLNTEAFF. The CDR3 nucleotides are TGTGCCAGCAGCTTGATAGGCAATCTGAACACTGAAGCTTTCTTT.

The CDR3 protein is CSALDAEAFF. The CDR3 DNA reads as TGCAGTGCCCTGGATGCTGAAGCTTTCTTT. This chain uses TRBV20-1 with TRBJ1-1, with D unclear. Trimming removed 6 bases at V and 6 bases at J, with 8 bases between. Germline values: CDR1 DFQATT, CDR2 SNEGSKA (reference sequence). The CDR3 runs to 10 residues.

The rearrangement joins TRBV27 to TRBJ1-1; D is unresolved. Germline-derived CDR1 and CDR2 are MNHEY and SMNVEV (reference sequence). Deletions cut 2 bases from V and 2 bases from J, with 6 bases between. The CDR3 runs 13 residues. In DNA, the CDR3 is TGTGCCAGCAGTTTAAAGGAAAACACTGAAGCTTTCTTT. Protein: CASSLKENTEAFF.

The V and J genes are TRBV4-1 and TRBJ2-3; possibly TRBD2 for D (5 bases). Germline-derived CDR1 and CDR2 are MGHRA and YSYEKL. Trimming took off 3 bases at V and 5 bases at J, with 9 bases between the two ends. CDR3 length: 13 amino acids. The CDR3 spells CASSHREGDTQYF. The CDR3 nucleotides are TGCGCCAGCAGCCATCGCGAGGGAGATACGCAGTATTTT.

The rearrangement joins TRBV14 to TRBJ1-2, with TRBD1 matching 9 bases. Trimming cost V 2 bases and J 8 bases; bases outside gene matches: 9. The germline gives CDR1 SGHDN, CDR2 FVKESK. This CDR3 spans 15 amino acids. CDR3 bases: TGTGCCAGCAGCCAATGGACAGGGGAGGCGGTGGGCTACACCTTC. Its translation is CASSQWTGEAVGYTF. Using reference TRBV14 and TRBJ1-2 for the parts outside the CDR3, the full variable domain is EAGVTQFPSHSVIEKGQTVTLRCDPISGHDNLYWYRRVMGKEIKFLLHFVKESKQDESGMPNNRFLAERTGGTYSTLKVQPAELEDSGVYFCASSQWTGEAVGYTFGSGTRLTVV.

The genes are TRBV27 and TRBJ2-2; D unresolved. The V gene's germline CDR1 is MNHEY and CDR2 SMNVEV (reference sequence). Trimming cost V 11 bases and J 2 bases, with 9 bases left between them. CDR3 size: 12 residues. The CDR3 here is CAPWANTGELFF. In DNA form, the CDR3 reads TGTGCCCCCTGGGCCAACACCGGGGAGCTGTTTTTT.

The chain combines TRBV24-1 with TRBJ2-1, with D maybe TRBD2 (5 bases). The CDR3 is 13 amino acids. CDR1 KGHDR and CDR2 SFDVKD come from the germline V gene. V lost 5 bases and J 9 bases, leaving 13 bases between the germline ends. CDR3 in amino acids: CATSGLAIGEQFF. CDR3 nucleotides: TGTGCCACCAGTGGGCTAGCAATAGGTGAGCAGTTCTTC.

The rearrangement joins TRBV12-3 or TRBV12-4 to TRBJ1-5; D is uncertain. The CDR3 covers 13 residues. The V end was cut by 6 bases, the J end by 7 bases, with 13 bases between. CDR3 loop: CASRPDLGQPQHF. The CDR3 coding sequence is TGTGCCAGCAGGCCTGATCTGGGACAGCCCCAGCATTTT.

The CDR3 sequence is CASSIADTEAFF. The CDR3 DNA sequence: TGTGCCAGCAGTATCGCGGACACTGAAGCTTTCTTT. The chain couples TRBV28 to TRBJ1-1; D is unresolved. V lost 5 bases and J lost 3, with 7 bases in between. Germline V gives CDR1 MDHEN, CDR2 SYDVKM. CDR3 length: 12 residues.

This clone was picked up a small number of times. The rearrangement uses TRBV4-1 and TRBJ1-1; 8 bases line up with TRBD1. Per the germline V gene, CDR1 is MGHRA and CDR2 is YSYEKL. V lost 0 bases to trimming and J lost 8 bases; unmatched junction nucleotides: 8. The CDR3 runs to 15 residues. The CDR3 sequence: CASSQDSGGALEAFF. The CDR3 DNA reads TGCGCCAGCAGCCAAGATTCAGGGGGCGCGTTAGAAGCTTTCTTT.

The table lists this clone with a few counts. The chain joins TRBV18 to TRBJ1-2, with unresolved D. The germline V gene encodes CDR1 KGHSH and CDR2 LQKENI. CDR3 length: 15 amino acids. V lost 0 bases and J 0 bases, leaving 8 bases between the germline ends. The CDR3 spells CASSPPTGPNYGYTF. CDR3 sequence (DNA): TGTGCCAGCTCACCACCGACGGGCCCTAACTATGGCTACACCTTC.

The gene calls are TRBV4-1 and TRBJ1-1, with D hard to call. Germline V lookup: CDR1 MGHRA, CDR2 YSYEKL. V lost 2 bases, J lost 1 base, and 11 bases lay in between. This CDR3 contains 15 residues. CDR3 region: CASSQPTSGNTEAFF. As DNA, the CDR3 is TGCGCCAGCAGCCAACCGACCTCAGGGAACACTGAAGCTTTCTTT.

The V gene is TRBV7-3, the J gene TRBJ1-1, with TRBD1 identical over 7 bases. The CDR3 covers 14 residues. V lost 4 bases to trimming and J lost 5 bases; unmatched junction nucleotides: 7. The germline V gene encodes CDR1 SGHTA and CDR2 FQGTGA. The CDR3 loop reads CASSSTGSPTEAFF. DNA for the CDR3: TGTGCCAGCAGCTCGACAGGGTCCCCGACTGAAGCTTTCTTT.

V usage is TRBV25-1 and J usage is TRBJ1-6; D remains ambiguous. The CDR3 runs to 15 residues. Germline assignment: CDR1 MGHDK and CDR2 SYGVNS. The ends were cut back, 7 bases at V and 2 bases at J, with 12 bases in the middle. DNA for the CDR3: TGTGCCAGCACGTCAGGAGGCGCCTATAATTCACCCCTCCACTTT. Protein sequence: CASTSGGAYNSPLHF.

J is TRBJ2-2 and V is TRBV6-5; TRBD1 matches at 7 bases. CDR3 length: 15 amino acids. V gave up 6 bases and J gave up 5 bases; unmatched junction bases: 9. In germline, CDR1 is MNHEY, CDR2 SVGAGI. The CDR3 coding sequence is TGTGCCAGCAGCGAGACGACAGGGACGACCGGGGAGCTGTTTTTT. This codes for CASSETTGTTGELFF.